This T cell receptor beta chain derives from a study of blood T cell repertoires in COVID-19. On the study more broadly: Sources were T cells, B-cell-depleted T cells, or PBMCs; the material itself was cDNA or gDNA.

Some clones are missing from TCRdb's copy, which holds only in-frame ones; the method was immunoSEQ multiplex PCR. The profile covers fewer than 700,000 clones, with 85% to 90% appearing a single time and around 8% taken by the ten largest. CDR3 length: 18 residues. Germline V lookup: CDR1 KGHDR, CDR2 SFDVKD. V dropped 5 bases and J dropped 9 bases, with 25 bases sitting between them. Seattle patient enrollment occurred during active infection, with longitudinal follow-up thereafter. This sequence joins TRBV24-1 and TRBJ1-6, with TRBD1 as a possible D gene (5 bases). Sequenced: peripheral blood. The receptor was derived from a woman aged 45-59 years with COVID-19, enrolled during active disease. The CDR3 DNA reads TGTGCCACCAGTGGGAGGGAAGGGTTCATCGAGGGGATTTCACCCCTCCACTTT. Protein: CATSGREGFIEGISPLHF.